Listed below are T cell receptor beta chains from one sample, sequenced in a study of tumor and adjacent non-tumor tissue in lung cancer. TCRdb recomputed calls from the multiplex PCR reads with MiXCR, one row per CDR3 protein. This table holds under 150,000 distinct CDR3 sequences, around 61% found once. The material sequenced was lung tumor tissue. Receptor source: a man aged 55 to 70 with small cell lung cancer. Both conserved end residues are part of each CDR3. The order of the fields is clone size, D gene, V gene, CDR3 length, J gene, CDR3 protein, CDR3 DNA. A D gene is named only where the DNA matches it firmly. Clone size is shown for a subset of rows, as once, few, many or a class of expanded clone.

clone_size: NA; d_call: TRBD1; v_call: TRBV6-2/TRBV6-3; cdr3_length: 14; j_call: TRBJ1-2; cdr3_aa: CASSYGQGARGYTF; cdr3_nt: TGTGCCAGCAGTTACGGACAGGGGGCTAGGGGCTACACCTTC
clone_size: NA; d_call: TRBD1; v_call: TRBV6-5; cdr3_length: 15; j_call: TRBJ2-5; cdr3_aa: CASSWTGRTQETQYF; cdr3_nt: TGTGCCAGCAGCTGGACAGGGAGGACTCAAGAGACACAGTACTTC
clone_size: NA; d_call: TRBD2; v_call: TRBV29-1; cdr3_length: 13; j_call: TRBJ2-5; cdr3_aa: CSGGLVGAETQYF; cdr3_nt: TGCAGCGGGGGACTAGTGGGAGCAGAGACCCAATACTTC
clone_size: few; d_call: TRBD2; v_call: TRBV29-1; cdr3_length: 14; j_call: TRBJ2-3; cdr3_aa: CSVVGGRGTDTQYF; cdr3_nt: TGCAGCGTTGTCGGGGGGAGGGGCACAGATACGCAGTATTTT
clone_size: many; d_call: TRBD2; v_call: TRBV20-1; cdr3_length: 15; j_call: TRBJ2-1; cdr3_aa: CSAWRLAGEGNEQFF; cdr3_nt: TGCAGTGCTTGGCGACTAGCGGGAGAGGGGAATGAGCAGTTCTTC
clone_size: NA; d_call: NA; v_call: TRBV28; cdr3_length: 16; j_call: TRBJ1-2; cdr3_aa: CASSSTLGAVVDGYTF; cdr3_nt: TGTGCCAGCAGTTCTACGCTGGGGGCAGTAGTGGATGGCTACACCTTC
clone_size: NA; d_call: NA; v_call: TRBV7-9; cdr3_length: 13; j_call: TRBJ2-4; cdr3_aa: CASSLGQGNIQYF; cdr3_nt: TGTGCCAGCAGCTTAGGCCAAGGAAACATTCAGTACTTC
clone_size: once; d_call: TRBD1; v_call: TRBV10-3; cdr3_length: 16; j_call: TRBJ1-2; cdr3_aa: CAICEDPDRDFYGYAF; cdr3_nt: TGTGCCATCTGTGAAGACCCGGACAGGGATTTTTATGGCTACGCCTTC
clone_size: many; d_call: NA; v_call: TRBV6-5; cdr3_length: 14; j_call: TRBJ2-3; cdr3_aa: CASSQRVGTDTQYF; cdr3_nt: TGTGCCAGCAGTCAGCGGGTCGGGACAGATACGCAGTATTTT
clone_size: NA; d_call: TRBD2; v_call: TRBV11-1; cdr3_length: 13; j_call: TRBJ2-7; cdr3_aa: CASSAGGTHGQYF; cdr3_nt: TGTGCCAGCAGCGCGGGGGGGACACACGGGCAGTACTTC
clone_size: NA; d_call: NA; v_call: TRBV20-1; cdr3_length: 13; j_call: TRBJ2-1; cdr3_aa: CNAADVSYSEQFF; cdr3_nt: TGCAATGCTGCGGACGTTTCCTACAGTGAGCAGTTCTTC
clone_size: once; d_call: TRBD2; v_call: TRBV20-1; cdr3_length: 16; j_call: TRBJ2-5; cdr3_aa: CSARRWAGLAQETQYF; cdr3_nt: TGCAGTGCGAGAAGGTGGGCGGGACTAGCGCAAGAGACCCAGTACTTC
clone_size: NA; d_call: NA; v_call: TRBV24-1; cdr3_length: 14; j_call: TRBJ1-2; cdr3_aa: CVTTDLDEPYGYTF; cdr3_nt: TGTGTCACCACTGACCTGGACGAACCCTATGGCTACACCTTC
clone_size: NA; d_call: NA; v_call: TRBV19; cdr3_length: 15; j_call: TRBJ2-1; cdr3_aa: CASSWGRGGGNEQFF; cdr3_nt: TGTGCCAGTAGTTGGGGTAGGGGGGGGGGCAATGAGCAGTTCTTC
clone_size: NA; d_call: NA; v_call: TRBV24-1; cdr3_length: 16; j_call: TRBJ2-1; cdr3_aa: CTTSETSGGGSNEQFF; cdr3_nt: TGTACCACCAGTGAAACCTCTGGGGGCGGGTCCAATGAGCAGTTCTTC
clone_size: many; d_call: NA; v_call: TRBV6-5; cdr3_length: 14; j_call: TRBJ2-1; cdr3_aa: CASSYSSLNNEQFF; cdr3_nt: TGTGCCAGCAGTTACTCGTCCCTGAACAATGAGCAGTTCTTC
clone_size: NA; d_call: NA; v_call: TRBV28; cdr3_length: 17; j_call: TRBJ2-5; cdr3_aa: CASSLNRGSALQETQYF; cdr3_nt: TGTGCCAGCAGTTTGAATCGAGGGTCCGCGCTCCAAGAGACTCAGTACTTC
clone_size: many; d_call: TRBD1; v_call: TRBV29-1; cdr3_length: 13; j_call: TRBJ2-7; cdr3_aa: CSVDGTGPYEQYF; cdr3_nt: TGCAGCGTTGACGGGACAGGGCCCTACGAGCAGTACTTC
clone_size: NA; d_call: TRBD2; v_call: TRBV12-3/TRBV12-4; cdr3_length: 17; j_call: TRBJ2-3; cdr3_aa: CASSFLFMRELTDTQYF; cdr3_nt: TGTGCCAGCAGTTTCCTCTTTATGCGGGAGTTAACAGATACGCAGTATTTT
clone_size: NA; d_call: NA; v_call: TRBV29-1; cdr3_length: 13; j_call: TRBJ2-3; cdr3_aa: CSVHAGFTDTQYF; cdr3_nt: TGCAGCGTTCATGCGGGGTTCACAGATACGCAGTATTTT
clone_size: NA; d_call: NA; v_call: TRBV5-5; cdr3_length: 14; j_call: TRBJ1-5; cdr3_aa: CASSSDGWCQPQHF; cdr3_nt: TGTGCCAGCAGCTCAGATGGTTGGTGTCAGCCCCAGCATTTT
clone_size: few; d_call: TRBD1; v_call: TRBV12-3/TRBV12-4; cdr3_length: 15; j_call: TRBJ2-3; cdr3_aa: CASSRDRGGTDTQYF; cdr3_nt: TGTGCCAGCAGCAGGGACAGGGGTGGGACAGATACGCAGTATTTT
clone_size: NA; d_call: TRBD1; v_call: TRBV10-3; cdr3_length: 17; j_call: TRBJ2-5; cdr3_aa: CAIRPSRGGQGGETQYF; cdr3_nt: TGTGCCATCAGACCCTCGAGGGGCGGACAGGGAGGAGAGACCCAGTACTTC
clone_size: NA; d_call: TRBD2; v_call: TRBV4-2; cdr3_length: 17; j_call: TRBJ2-7; cdr3_aa: CASSQDWTSGSSYEQYF; cdr3_nt: TGTGCCAGCAGCCAAGACTGGACTAGCGGGAGCTCGTACGAGCAGTACTTC
clone_size: NA; d_call: NA; v_call: TRBV20-1; cdr3_length: 15; j_call: TRBJ1-1; cdr3_aa: CSARNPAVMKTGAFF; cdr3_nt: TGCAGTGCTAGAAATCCGGCCGTCATGAAGACTGGAGCTTTCTTT
clone_size: NA; d_call: NA; v_call: TRBV10-3; cdr3_length: 16; j_call: TRBJ2-7; cdr3_aa: CAISESETVSNNEQYF; cdr3_nt: TGTGCCATCAGTGAGTCTGAGACCGTAAGTAACAATGAGCAGTACTTC
clone_size: NA; d_call: NA; v_call: TRBV28; cdr3_length: 15; j_call: TRBJ1-1; cdr3_aa: CASSFRVGRRTEAFF; cdr3_nt: TGTGCCAGCAGTTTCCGAGTCGGCAGGCGAACTGAAGCTTTCTTT
clone_size: NA; d_call: NA; v_call: TRBV12-3/TRBV12-4; cdr3_length: 15; j_call: TRBJ1-4; cdr3_aa: CGTSHFERIREKLFF; cdr3_nt: TGTGGCACCAGTCACTTTGAGCGGATCAGGGAAAAACTGTTTTTT
clone_size: NA; d_call: NA; v_call: TRBV7-3; cdr3_length: 19; j_call: TRBJ1-5; cdr3_aa: CASRRDRVRPRDSNQPQHF; cdr3_nt: TGTGCCAGCAGACGGGATAGGGTAAGACCCCGGGATAGCAATCAGCCCCAGCATTTT
clone_size: NA; d_call: NA; v_call: TRBV11-3; cdr3_length: 14; j_call: TRBJ2-5; cdr3_aa: CASSYRDRGETQYF; cdr3_nt: TGTGCCAGCAGCTACCGAGACCGCGGAGAGACCCAGTACTTC
clone_size: NA; d_call: TRBD2; v_call: TRBV11-2; cdr3_length: 17; j_call: TRBJ2-3; cdr3_aa: CANISRGSGRGTDTQYF; cdr3_nt: TGTGCCAACATTTCCCGGGGTAGCGGGAGGGGGACAGATACGCAATATTTT
clone_size: many; d_call: TRBD1; v_call: TRBV28; cdr3_length: 15; j_call: TRBJ2-5; cdr3_aa: CASSFIRQGLDGQYF; cdr3_nt: TGTGCCAGCAGTTTTATCCGACAGGGTCTGGATGGCCAGTACTTC
clone_size: many; d_call: NA; v_call: TRBV4-1; cdr3_length: 17; j_call: TRBJ1-1; cdr3_aa: CASSQDQGKQPNTEAFF; cdr3_nt: TGCGCCAGCAGCCAAGATCAGGGGAAACAGCCGAACACTGAAGCTTTCTTT
clone_size: NA; d_call: NA; v_call: TRBV11-2; cdr3_length: 15; j_call: TRBJ2-2; cdr3_aa: CANSSSATGLGELFF; cdr3_nt: TGTGCCAACAGCTCTAGCGCAACAGGGCTCGGGGAGCTGTTTTTT
clone_size: many; d_call: NA; v_call: TRBV28; cdr3_length: 12; j_call: TRBJ2-1; cdr3_aa: CASGGRVSEQFF; cdr3_nt: TGTGCCAGCGGGGGCCGGGTGAGTGAGCAGTTCTTC
clone_size: NA; d_call: TRBD2; v_call: TRBV7-8; cdr3_length: 15; j_call: TRBJ2-5; cdr3_aa: CASSEAGGPIKTQYF; cdr3_nt: TGTGCCAGCAGCGAAGCGGGAGGGCCGATTAAGACCCAGTACTTC
clone_size: NA; d_call: NA; v_call: TRBV20-1; cdr3_length: 16; j_call: TRBJ2-4; cdr3_aa: CSVTTGLSGAKNIQYF; cdr3_nt: TGCAGTGTTACCACCGGACTATCGGGAGCCAAAAACATTCAGTACTTC
clone_size: NA; d_call: TRBD2; v_call: TRBV11-3; cdr3_length: 17; j_call: TRBJ2-1; cdr3_aa: CAGSSGLAGGPYNEQFF; cdr3_nt: TGTGCTGGCAGCTCGGGACTAGCGGGAGGGCCCTATAATGAGCAGTTCTTC
clone_size: NA; d_call: NA; v_call: TRBV11-2; cdr3_length: 16; j_call: TRBJ2-1; cdr3_aa: CVNSFARARGSGEQSF; cdr3_nt: TGTGTCAACAGCTTCGCCCGGGCCCGAGGAAGCGGTGAGCAGTCCTTC
clone_size: many; d_call: TRBD2; v_call: TRBV20-1; cdr3_length: 15; j_call: TRBJ2-3; cdr3_aa: CSAITLAVQPDTQYF; cdr3_nt: TGCAGTGCCATAACCCTAGCGGTACAGCCAGATACGCAGTATTTT
clone_size: NA; d_call: TRBD2; v_call: TRBV20-1; cdr3_length: 13; j_call: TRBJ2-5; cdr3_aa: CRPGGRAGETQCF; cdr3_nt: TGTCGACCCGGCGGGAGGGCTGGGGAGACCCAGTGTTTC
clone_size: NA; d_call: TRBD1; v_call: TRBV11-2; cdr3_length: 13; j_call: TRBJ1-6; cdr3_aa: CASSDYRGLALHF; cdr3_nt: TGTGCCAGTAGCGACTACAGGGGTCTGGCCCTCCACTTT
clone_size: NA; d_call: NA; v_call: TRBV12-3/TRBV12-4; cdr3_length: 13; j_call: TRBJ2-3; cdr3_aa: CASRGLNTDTQYF; cdr3_nt: TGTGCCAGCAGAGGACTGAACACAGATACGCAGTATTTT
clone_size: NA; d_call: NA; v_call: TRBV18; cdr3_length: 15; j_call: TRBJ1-5; cdr3_aa: CTSSSSLDRNQPQHF; cdr3_nt: TGTACCAGCTCATCGTCCTTGGACAGAAACCAGCCCCAGCATTTC
clone_size: NA; d_call: TRBD2; v_call: TRBV7-8; cdr3_length: 15; j_call: TRBJ2-1; cdr3_aa: CASSILAGEENEQFF; cdr3_nt: TGTGCCAGCAGCATACTAGCGGGAGAGGAAAATGAGCAGTTCTTC
clone_size: NA; d_call: TRBD1; v_call: TRBV29-1; cdr3_length: 14; j_call: TRBJ2-3; cdr3_aa: CSTRTGSSLDTQYF; cdr3_nt: TGCAGCACAAGGACAGGGAGTTCCTTAGATACGCAGTATTTT
clone_size: many; d_call: TRBD2; v_call: TRBV11-2; cdr3_length: 17; j_call: TRBJ2-1; cdr3_aa: CASSGRLAGGGYNEQFF; cdr3_nt: TGTGCCAGCAGCGGCCGACTAGCGGGAGGGGGGTACAATGAGCAGTTCTTC
clone_size: NA; d_call: NA; v_call: TRBV5-5; cdr3_length: 16; j_call: TRBJ2-1; cdr3_aa: CASSLVGTGGTYEQFF; cdr3_nt: TGTGCCAGCAGCTTGGTAGGCACTGGCGGGACGTATGAGCAGTTCTTC
clone_size: many; d_call: NA; v_call: TRBV6-5; cdr3_length: 14; j_call: TRBJ1-1; cdr3_aa: CASSYSDTNTEAFF; cdr3_nt: TGTGCCAGCAGTTACTCGGACACCAACACTGAAGCTTTCTTT
clone_size: NA; d_call: NA; v_call: TRBV20-1; cdr3_length: 14; j_call: TRBJ1-5; cdr3_aa: CNAKTAGVDRPQHF; cdr3_nt: TGCAATGCCAAAACGGCAGGGGTGGATCGGCCCCAGCATTTT
clone_size: NA; d_call: TRBD2; v_call: TRBV20-1; cdr3_length: 16; j_call: TRBJ2-1; cdr3_aa: CSARDLRAGGFPEQFF; cdr3_nt: TGCAGTGCTAGAGACCTCCGAGCGGGGGGCTTTCCGGAGCAGTTCTTC
clone_size: NA; d_call: NA; v_call: TRBV11-3; cdr3_length: 13; j_call: TRBJ1-1; cdr3_aa: CVSSLEGGVEVFF; cdr3_nt: TGTGTCAGCAGCTTAGAGGGGGGGGTCGAAGTTTTCTTT
clone_size: NA; d_call: NA; v_call: TRBV5-6; cdr3_length: 13; j_call: TRBJ1-2; cdr3_aa: CASSFLALVDYTF; cdr3_nt: TGTGCCAGCAGCTTTTTGGCCTTGGTAGACTACACCTTC
clone_size: many; d_call: TRBD1; v_call: TRBV6-2/TRBV6-3; cdr3_length: 15; j_call: TRBJ1-4; cdr3_aa: CASRRTGGSDEKLFF; cdr3_nt: TGTGCCAGCAGAAGAACAGGGGGTTCGGATGAAAAACTGTTTTTT
clone_size: NA; d_call: TRBD1; v_call: TRBV11-1; cdr3_length: 12; j_call: TRBJ2-7; cdr3_aa: CAITGQGRVQYF; cdr3_nt: TGTGCCATCACCGGACAGGGGCGCGTGCAGTACTTC
clone_size: NA; d_call: NA; v_call: TRBV5-4; cdr3_length: 15; j_call: TRBJ2-1; cdr3_aa: CASNLELAVYNEQFF; cdr3_nt: TGTGCCAGCAACTTGGAGTTAGCGGTATACAATGAGCAGTTCTTC